This T cell receptor (beta chain) was recovered during a study of cytomegalovirus exposure and HLA in healthy donors. Study-level results: Reports showed the classifier diagnosing cytomegalovirus status with high specificity and sensitivity.

Note on this clone: Its antigen is undetermined.

PCR used 60 Vbeta primers and 13 Jbeta primers. Libraries were prepared by immunoSEQ multiplex PCR; TCRdb keeps only in-frame clonotypes and omits some of them. The sample lists a few hundred thousand clones, about 80% occurring once. This clonotype was sampled from a man aged 18 to 35 in good health and CMV-seronegative. Material for sequencing was PBMCs.

DNA for the CDR3: TGTGCCAGTAGTACCCGGACAGGGGCCTACGAGCAGTACTTC. Amino acids: CASSTRTGAYEQYF. The V gene is TRBV19, the J gene TRBJ2-7, with TRBD1 matching 9 bases. In germline, CDR1 is LNHDA, CDR2 SQIVND (reference sequence). This CDR3 comprises 14 residues. With V trimmed by 4 bases and J by 2 bases, 3 bases remained unmatched.